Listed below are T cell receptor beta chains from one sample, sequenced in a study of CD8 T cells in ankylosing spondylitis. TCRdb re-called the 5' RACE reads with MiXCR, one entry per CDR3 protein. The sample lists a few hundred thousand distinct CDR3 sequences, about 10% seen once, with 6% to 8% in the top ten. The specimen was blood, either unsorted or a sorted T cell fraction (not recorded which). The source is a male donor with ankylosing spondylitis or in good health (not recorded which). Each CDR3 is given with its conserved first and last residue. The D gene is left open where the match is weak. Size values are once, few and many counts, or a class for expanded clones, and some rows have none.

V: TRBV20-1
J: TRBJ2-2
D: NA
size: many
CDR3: CSASVMGRRGGTGELFF
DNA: TGCAGTGCTAGCGTCATGGGGCGGCGGGGTGGTACCGGGGAGCTGTTTTTT

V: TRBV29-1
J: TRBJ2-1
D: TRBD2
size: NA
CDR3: CSVEWGGNEQFF
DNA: TGCAGCGTTGAGTGGGGGGGAAATGAGCAGTTCTTC

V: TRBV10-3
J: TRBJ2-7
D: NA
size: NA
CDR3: CAISPHGGYEQYF
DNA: TGTGCCATCAGCCCTCACGGTGGTTACGAGCAGTACTTC

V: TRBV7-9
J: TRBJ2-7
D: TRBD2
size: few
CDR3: CASSLVASGRYEQYF
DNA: TGTGCCAGCAGCTTAGTCGCTAGCGGGCGCTACGAGCAGTACTTC

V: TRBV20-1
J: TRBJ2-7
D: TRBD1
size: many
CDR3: CSAAGALTGAYEQYF
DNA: TGCAGTGCCGCCGGGGCCTTAACAGGGGCCTACGAGCAGTACTTC

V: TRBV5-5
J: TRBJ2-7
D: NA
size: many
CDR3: CASSLDTYEQYF
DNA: TGTGCCAGCAGCTTGGATACCTACGAGCAGTACTTC

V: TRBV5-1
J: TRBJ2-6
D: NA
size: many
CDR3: CASSDRQYTRANVLTF
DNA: TGCGCCAGCAGCGACCGACAGTACACTCGGGCCAACGTCCTGACTTTC

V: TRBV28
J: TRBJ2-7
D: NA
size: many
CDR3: CASSLFPGTASYEQYF
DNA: TGTGCCAGCAGTTTATTCCCCGGGACGGCCTCCTACGAGCAGTACTTC

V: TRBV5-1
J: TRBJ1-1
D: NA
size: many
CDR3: CASRTGIVEGSEAFF
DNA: TGCGCCAGCAGGACGGGGATCGTTGAAGGGTCTGAAGCTTTCTTT

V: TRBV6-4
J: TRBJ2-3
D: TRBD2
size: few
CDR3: CASSPRGAGDSDTQYF
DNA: TGTGCCAGCAGTCCCCGTGGGGCGGGGGATTCGGATACGCAGTATTTT

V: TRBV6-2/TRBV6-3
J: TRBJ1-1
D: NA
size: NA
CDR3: CASSYPAAEAFF
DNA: TGTGCCAGCAGTTACCCAGCAGCCGAAGCTTTCTTT

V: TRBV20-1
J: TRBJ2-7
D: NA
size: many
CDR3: CSASSGAHEQYF
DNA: TGCAGTGCTAGTTCCGGGGCTCACGAGCAGTACTTC

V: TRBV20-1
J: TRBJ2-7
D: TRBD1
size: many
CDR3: CSARAGDRDHEQYF
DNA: TGCAGTGCTAGAGCTGGGGACAGGGACCACGAGCAGTACTTC

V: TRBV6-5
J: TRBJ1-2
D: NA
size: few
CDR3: CASSRGREGYTF
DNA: TGTGCCAGCAGTCGGGGACGTGAGGGCTACACCTTC

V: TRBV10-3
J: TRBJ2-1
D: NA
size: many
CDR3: CAISVGSDSEQFF
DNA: TGTGCCATCAGTGTGGGTAGCGACAGTGAGCAGTTCTTC

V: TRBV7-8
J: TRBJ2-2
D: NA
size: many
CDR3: CASSLGWGVSGELFF
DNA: TGTGCCAGCAGCCTCGGATGGGGGGTATCCGGGGAGCTGTTTTTT